What follows describes a single T cell receptor beta chain. CDR1 MGHDK and CDR2 SYGVNS come from the germline V gene. CDR3 size: 16 residues. V dropped 2 bases and J dropped 2; count of bases not matched to a gene: 6. The sample comes from a study of shared clonotypes between healthy human individuals. Sequencing was performed with immunoSEQ multiplex PCR; in TCRdb, only in-frame clones are kept and a portion is missing. The profile covers some 2 million clones, with 85% to 95% appearing a single time and approximately 0.13% taken by the ten largest. The chain has TRBV25-1 and TRBJ2-3, with 8 positions matching TRBD2. This TCR derives from a man aged 18 to 29 in good health. Material: naive CD4+ T cells sorted from blood. The subset was: CD45RA+ positively selected. The CDR3 DNA reads TGTGCCAGCAGTGAAATAACGGGAGGGTTCACAGATACGCAGTATTTT. Amino acids: CASSEITGGFTDTQYF.